This note documents a single TCR beta chain sequence. Its binding antigen is unknown. Per-base quality was not reported, and no clone a single base away is much larger than it. V and J are truncated by 1 base and 5 bases respectively, leaving an intervening sequence of 12 bases. The CDR3 contains 14 residues, cysteine and phenylalanine counted. Just the 42-base CDR3 DNA is kept, in frame starting at base 1. The germline V gene encodes CDR1 ENHRY and CDR2 SYGVKD. The data belong to a study of OX40 agonist ivuxolimab in advanced cancers. About the study as a whole: Ivuxolimab was a fully human IgG2 agonistic monoclonal antibody targeting the costimulatory receptor OX40 (CD134). Intravenous ivuxolimab was administered to patients every 2 weeks at six dose levels: 0.01, 0.1, 0.3, 1.5, 3 and 10 mg/kg. Among the approximately 54 dose-escalation patients, approximately 20 had hepatocellular carcinoma, roughly 15 melanoma, 9 renal cell carcinoma and 9 head and neck cancer. In the dose-escalation cohort, around 80% of patients were male, and the mean age was 60 years with a range of roughly 20 to 85. Patients were allowed to have had prior anti-PD-1, anti-PD-L1 or anti-CTLA-4 therapy, and around 37% of the dose-escalation patients had previously received checkpoint inhibitors. Partial responses occurred in three dose-escalation patients: two with cutaneous melanoma and one with hepatocellular carcinoma. The point of sequencing TCRbeta in the periphery was to test whether ivuxolimab changed TCR sequence diversity and drove clonal T-cell expansion. The paper reports the monotherapy dose-escalation portion (N of about 50 patients) of the phase I ivuxolimab trial. The study at large found these results: In the 0.1-3.0 mg/kg groups, partial responders had among the lowest normalized peripheral clonal expansion, particularly in CD8+ T cells. On average, CD8+ T cells showed more expanded clones than CD4+ T cells after ivuxolimab. Low levels of normalized T-cell clonal expansion were also seen in some patients who did not respond. At doses from 0.1 to 3.0 mg/kg, clonal expansion was seen in both CD4+ and CD8+ blood T cells between baseline and week 6. Antigen specificity was not determined for the clonally expanded peripheral T cells.

Patients with a history of autoimmune disease or receiving systemic immunosuppression were excluded from the trial. In every dose cohort, peripheral blood was drawn for TCR sequencing at baseline, cycle 4 day 1, and cycle 7 day 1. The samples were drawn from a first-in-human, open-label, multicenter phase I dose-escalation trial of ivuxolimab. Adults with locally advanced or metastatic head and neck squamous cell, hepatocellular, melanoma or renal cell carcinoma were enrolled in the trial. Before TCR sequencing, CD4+ and CD8+ T cells were separately sorted from peripheral blood. To sequence the TCRbeta CDR3 region, genomic DNA was isolated from the sorted cells. TCRbeta CDR3 regions were sequenced using the immunoSEQ Assay. Not all clones reach the TCRdb copy of this immuneACCESS table, which keeps in-frame sequences only. Checked studies attribute under half of the gap to unresolved V genes and leave the rest unexplained. This sample comprises 75,000 to 95,000 clones, around 90% of them detected only once. The top ten clones comprise about 9% of the sample.

The chain joins TRBV10-3 to TRBJ2-7, with the D gene not confidently named. The sequencing used CD4+ or CD8+ T cells sorted from blood, collected in a trial of the OX40 agonist ivuxolimab. The origin of this receptor is an adult with an advanced solid tumor such as melanoma, head and neck, liver or kidney cancer. The DNA is TGTGCCATCAGTGAGTATGTAGGGCCGGACGAGCAGTACTTC. The resulting protein is CAISEYVGPDEQYF.